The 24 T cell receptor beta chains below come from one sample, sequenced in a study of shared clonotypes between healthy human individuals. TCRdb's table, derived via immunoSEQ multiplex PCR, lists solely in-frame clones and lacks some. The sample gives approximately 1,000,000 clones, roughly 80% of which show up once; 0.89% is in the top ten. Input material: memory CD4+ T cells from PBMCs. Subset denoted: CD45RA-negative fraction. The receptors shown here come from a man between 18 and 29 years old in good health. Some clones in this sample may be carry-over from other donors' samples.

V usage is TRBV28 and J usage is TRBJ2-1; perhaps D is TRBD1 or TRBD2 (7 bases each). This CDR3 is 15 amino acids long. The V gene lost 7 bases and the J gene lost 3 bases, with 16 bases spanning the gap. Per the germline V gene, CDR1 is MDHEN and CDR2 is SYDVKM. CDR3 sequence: CASTPGGGLYNEQFF. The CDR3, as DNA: TGTGCCAGCACCCCAGGGGGGGGCCTCTACAATGAGCAGTTCTTC.

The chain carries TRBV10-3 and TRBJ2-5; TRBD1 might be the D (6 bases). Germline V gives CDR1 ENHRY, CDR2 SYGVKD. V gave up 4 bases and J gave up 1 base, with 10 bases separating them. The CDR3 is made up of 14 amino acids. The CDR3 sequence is CAISGGQPQETQYF. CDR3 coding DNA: TGTGCCATCAGTGGAGGACAGCCCCAAGAGACCCAGTACTTC.

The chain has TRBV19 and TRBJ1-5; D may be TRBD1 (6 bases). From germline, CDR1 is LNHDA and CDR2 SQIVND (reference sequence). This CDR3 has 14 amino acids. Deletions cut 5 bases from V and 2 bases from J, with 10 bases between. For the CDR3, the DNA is TGTGCCAGTAGTCGGAGGACAGGCAATCAGCCCCAGCATTTT. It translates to CASSRRTGNQPQHF.

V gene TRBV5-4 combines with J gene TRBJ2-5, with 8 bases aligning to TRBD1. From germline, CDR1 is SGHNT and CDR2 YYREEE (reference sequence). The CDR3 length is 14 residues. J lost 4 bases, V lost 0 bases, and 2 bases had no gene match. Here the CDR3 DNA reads TGTGCCAGCAGCTTGGACAGGGGGTCAGAGACCCAGTACTTC. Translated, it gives CASSLDRGSETQYF.

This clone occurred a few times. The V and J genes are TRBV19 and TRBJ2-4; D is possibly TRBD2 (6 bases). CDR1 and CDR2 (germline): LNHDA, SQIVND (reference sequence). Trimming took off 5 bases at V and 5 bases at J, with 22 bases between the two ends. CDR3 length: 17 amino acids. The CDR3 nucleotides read TGTGCCAGTAGTTCATATAGCTCAGGGAGGTGGGAAAACATTCAGTACTTC. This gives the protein CASSSYSSGRWENIQYF.

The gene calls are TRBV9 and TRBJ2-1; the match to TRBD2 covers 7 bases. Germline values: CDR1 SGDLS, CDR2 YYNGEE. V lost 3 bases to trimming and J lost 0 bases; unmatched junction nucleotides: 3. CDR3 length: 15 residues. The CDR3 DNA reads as TGTGCCAGCAGCGCAACTAGCGACTCCTACAATGAGCAGTTCTTC. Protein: CASSATSDSYNEQFF.

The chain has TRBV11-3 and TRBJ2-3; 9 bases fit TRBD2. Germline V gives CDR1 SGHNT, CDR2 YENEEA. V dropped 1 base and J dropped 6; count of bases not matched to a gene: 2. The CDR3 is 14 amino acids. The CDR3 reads CASSLGTSADTQYF. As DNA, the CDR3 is TGTGCCAGCAGCTTAGGGACTAGCGCGGATACGCAGTATTTT. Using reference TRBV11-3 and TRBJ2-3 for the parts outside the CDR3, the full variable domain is EAGVVQSPRYKIIEKKQPVAFWCNPISGHNTLYWYLQNLGQGPELLIRYENEEAVDDSQLPKDRFSAERLKGVDSTLKIQPAELGDSAVYLCASSLGTSADTQYFGPGTRLTVL.

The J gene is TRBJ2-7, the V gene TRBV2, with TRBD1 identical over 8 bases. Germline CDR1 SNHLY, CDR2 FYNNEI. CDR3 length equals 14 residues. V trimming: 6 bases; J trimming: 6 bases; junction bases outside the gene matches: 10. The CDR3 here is CASRRGQEDLEQYF. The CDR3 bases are TGTGCCAGCAGGCGGGGACAGGAGGACCTCGAGCAGTACTTC.

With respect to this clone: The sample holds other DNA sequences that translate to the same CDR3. In DNA form, the CDR3 reads TGCGCCAGCAGCTTCGGTCAGAGCACAGATACGCAGTATTTT. It translates to CASSFGQSTDTQYF. The J gene is TRBJ2-3, the V gene TRBV5-1, with D unclear. Germline lookup yields CDR1 SGHRS and CDR2 YFSETQ. This CDR3 spans 14 amino acids. Trimming left V 2 bases short and J 0 bases short, with 7 bases between.

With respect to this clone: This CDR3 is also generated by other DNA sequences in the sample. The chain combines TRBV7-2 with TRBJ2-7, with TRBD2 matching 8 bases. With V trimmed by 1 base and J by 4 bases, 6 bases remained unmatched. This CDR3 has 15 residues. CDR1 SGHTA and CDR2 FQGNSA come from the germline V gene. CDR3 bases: TGTGCCAGCAGCTTAGTTGGGACTAGTCTGTACGAGCAGTACTTC. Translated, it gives CASSLVGTSLYEQYF.

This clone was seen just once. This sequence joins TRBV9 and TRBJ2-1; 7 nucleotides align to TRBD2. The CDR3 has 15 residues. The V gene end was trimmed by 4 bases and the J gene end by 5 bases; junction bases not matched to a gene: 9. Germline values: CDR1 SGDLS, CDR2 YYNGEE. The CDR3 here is CASSPGGLIHNEQFF. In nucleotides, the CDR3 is TGTGCCAGCAGCCCCGGGGGACTAATACACAATGAGCAGTTCTTC.

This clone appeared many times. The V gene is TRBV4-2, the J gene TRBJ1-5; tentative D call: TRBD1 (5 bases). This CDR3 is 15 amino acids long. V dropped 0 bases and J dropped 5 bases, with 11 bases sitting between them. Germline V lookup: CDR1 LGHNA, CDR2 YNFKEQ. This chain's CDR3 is CASSQDQGSHQPQHF. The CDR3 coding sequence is TGTGCCAGCAGCCAAGATCAGGGAAGCCATCAGCCCCAGCATTTT.

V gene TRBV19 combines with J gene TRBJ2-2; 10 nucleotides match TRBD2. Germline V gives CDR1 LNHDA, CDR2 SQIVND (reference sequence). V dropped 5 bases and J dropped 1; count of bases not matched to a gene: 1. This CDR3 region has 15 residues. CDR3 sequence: CASSGLAVNTGELFF. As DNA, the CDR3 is TGTGCCAGTAGTGGACTAGCGGTGAACACCGGGGAGCTGTTTTTT.

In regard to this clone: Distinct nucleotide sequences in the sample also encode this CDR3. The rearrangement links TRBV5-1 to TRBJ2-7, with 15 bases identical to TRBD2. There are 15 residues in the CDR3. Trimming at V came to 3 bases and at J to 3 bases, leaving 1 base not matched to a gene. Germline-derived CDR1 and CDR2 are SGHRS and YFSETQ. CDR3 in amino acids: CASSWGLAGGYEQYF. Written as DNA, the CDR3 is TGCGCCAGCAGCTGGGGACTAGCGGGAGGCTACGAGCAGTACTTC.

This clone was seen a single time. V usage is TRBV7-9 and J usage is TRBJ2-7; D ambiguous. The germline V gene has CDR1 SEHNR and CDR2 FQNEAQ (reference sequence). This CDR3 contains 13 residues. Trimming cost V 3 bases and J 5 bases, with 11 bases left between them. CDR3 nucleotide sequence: TGTGCCAGCAGCTTTCACGGACGGGACGAGCAGTACTTC. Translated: CASSFHGRDEQYF.

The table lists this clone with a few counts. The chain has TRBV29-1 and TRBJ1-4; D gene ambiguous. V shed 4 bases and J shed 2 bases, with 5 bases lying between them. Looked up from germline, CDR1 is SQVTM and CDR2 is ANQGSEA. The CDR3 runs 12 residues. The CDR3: CSVVNTNEKLFF. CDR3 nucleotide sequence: TGCAGCGTTGTAAATACTAATGAAAAACTGTTTTTT.

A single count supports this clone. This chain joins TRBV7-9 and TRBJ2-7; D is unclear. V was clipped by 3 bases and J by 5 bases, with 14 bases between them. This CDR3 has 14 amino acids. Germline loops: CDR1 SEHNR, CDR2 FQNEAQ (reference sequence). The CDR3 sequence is CASSFSNVEDEQYF. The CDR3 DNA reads TGTGCCAGCAGCTTTTCTAACGTCGAGGACGAGCAGTACTTC. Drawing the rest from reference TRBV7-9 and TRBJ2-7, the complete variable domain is DTGVSQNPRHKITKRGQNVTFRCDPISEHNRLYWYRQTLGQGPEFLTYFQNEAQLEKSRLLSDRFSAERPKGSFSTLEIQRTEQGDSAMYLCASSFSNVEDEQYFGPGTRLTVT.

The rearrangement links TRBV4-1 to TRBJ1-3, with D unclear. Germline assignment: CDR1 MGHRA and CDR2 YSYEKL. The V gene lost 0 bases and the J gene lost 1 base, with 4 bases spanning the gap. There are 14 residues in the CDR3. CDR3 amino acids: CASSQDRSGNTIYF. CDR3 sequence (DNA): TGCGCCAGCAGCCAAGACAGATCTGGAAACACCATATATTTT.

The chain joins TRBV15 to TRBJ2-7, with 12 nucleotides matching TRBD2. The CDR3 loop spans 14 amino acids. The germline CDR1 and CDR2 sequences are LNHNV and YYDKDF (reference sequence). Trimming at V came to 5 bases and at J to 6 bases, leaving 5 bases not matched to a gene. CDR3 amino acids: CATSPLAGGLEQYF. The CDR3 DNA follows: TGTGCCACCAGCCCGCTAGCGGGAGGGCTCGAGCAGTACTTC.

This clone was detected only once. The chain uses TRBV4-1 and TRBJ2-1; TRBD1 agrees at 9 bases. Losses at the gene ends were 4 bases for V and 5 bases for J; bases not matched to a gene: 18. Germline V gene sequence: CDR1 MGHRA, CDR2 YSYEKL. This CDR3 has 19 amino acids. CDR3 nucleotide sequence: TGCGCCAGCAGCCTCCAAACCTCAGGCGCGGACAGGGGTCACAATGAGCAGTTCTTC. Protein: CASSLQTSGADRGHNEQFF.

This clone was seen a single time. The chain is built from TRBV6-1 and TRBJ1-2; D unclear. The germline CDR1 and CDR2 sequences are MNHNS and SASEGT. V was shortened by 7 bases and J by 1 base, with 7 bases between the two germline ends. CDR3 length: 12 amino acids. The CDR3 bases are TGTGCCAGCAATCTGATTAACTATGGCTACACCTTC. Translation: CASNLINYGYTF.

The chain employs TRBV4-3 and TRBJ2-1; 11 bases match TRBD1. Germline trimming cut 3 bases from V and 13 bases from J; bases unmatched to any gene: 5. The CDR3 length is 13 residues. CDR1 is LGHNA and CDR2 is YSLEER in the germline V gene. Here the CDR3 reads CASSQDRGLQQFF. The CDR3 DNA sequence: TGCGCCAGCAGCCAGGACAGGGGGCTGCAACAGTTCTTC.

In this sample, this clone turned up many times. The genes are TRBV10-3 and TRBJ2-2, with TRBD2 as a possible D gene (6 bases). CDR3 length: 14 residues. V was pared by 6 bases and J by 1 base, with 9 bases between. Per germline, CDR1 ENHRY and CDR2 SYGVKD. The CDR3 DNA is TGTGCCATCAGCCCAGCGGGGAACACCGGGGAGCTGTTTTTT. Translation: CAISPAGNTGELFF.

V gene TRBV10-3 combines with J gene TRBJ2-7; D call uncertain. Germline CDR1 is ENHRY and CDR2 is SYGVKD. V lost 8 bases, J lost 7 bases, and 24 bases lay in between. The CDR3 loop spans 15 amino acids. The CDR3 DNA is TGTGCCATCCGGCGAGGATCCAGCGAGTCGAGTGAGCAGTACTTC. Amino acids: CAIRRGSSESSEQYF.